The sequence of this T cell receptor (beta chain) was determined in a study of T cell responses to AZD1222 COVID-19 vaccine. To note about this clone: The antigen is undetermined.

The germline CDR1 and CDR2 sequences are MDHEN and SYDVKM. The V end lost 6 bases, the J end lost 1 base, and 13 bases lay between the germline ends. The CDR3 is 14 residues long. The protocol was immunoSEQ multiplex PCR, while the TCRdb copy is restricted to in-frame clones and leaves out a portion. Among about 160,000 clones listed, 90% to 95% were seen once. General observations from the study: Clonal diversity was possibly underestimated, and white British individuals and females predominated among donors. Breadth and depth of Spike-specific TCRs rose after two AZD1222 doses. CD4 TCRs covered the whole spike, strongest at regions 160-218 and 743-854. Reports indicate that nearly half of spike-specific TCRs are directed at unmutated variant regions.

This sequence joins TRBV28 and TRBJ2-7, with D tentatively TRBD1 (6 bases). This receptor was obtained from an adult who received the AZD1222 COVID-19 vaccine. The input for sequencing was peripheral blood, taken 28 days after the second AZD1222 dose. CDR3 amino acids: CASRAGTTSYEQYF. The DNA for the CDR3 is TGTGCCAGCAGAGCCGGGACAACATCCTACGAGCAGTACTTC.